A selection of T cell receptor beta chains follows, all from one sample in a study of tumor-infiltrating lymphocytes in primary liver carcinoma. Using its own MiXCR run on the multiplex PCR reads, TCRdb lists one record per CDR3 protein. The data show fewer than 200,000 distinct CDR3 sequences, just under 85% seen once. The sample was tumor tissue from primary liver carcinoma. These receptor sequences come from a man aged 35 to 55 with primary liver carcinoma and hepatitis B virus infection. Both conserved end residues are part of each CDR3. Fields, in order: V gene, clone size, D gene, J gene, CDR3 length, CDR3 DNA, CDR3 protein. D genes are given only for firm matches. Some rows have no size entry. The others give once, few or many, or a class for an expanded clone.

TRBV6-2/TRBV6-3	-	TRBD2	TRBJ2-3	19	TGTGCCAGCAGTTCGAGACTAGCGGGGACAAGTGCTAACACAGATACGCAATATTTT	CASSSRLAGTSANTDTQYF
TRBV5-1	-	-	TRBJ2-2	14	TGCGCCAGCAGCTTGGAACGTAACACCGGGGAGCTGTTATTT	CASSLERNTGELLF
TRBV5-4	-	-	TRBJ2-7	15	TGTGCCAGTTGTCCCGACTCCTATGGCGGCTACGAGCAGTACTTC	CASCPDSYGGYEQYF
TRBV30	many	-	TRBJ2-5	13	TGTGCCTGGGCGAGAAGGGCGCAAGAGACCCAGTACTTC	CAWARRAQETQYF
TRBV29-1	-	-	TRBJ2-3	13	TGCAGCGCCCAGCGGAGGGGCACAGACACGCAGTATTTT	CSAQRRGTDTQYF
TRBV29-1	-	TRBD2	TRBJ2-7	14	TGCAGCGTATCCCGCGGGGGTAGCAGTACGGAGCAGTATTTC	CSVSRGGSSTEQYF
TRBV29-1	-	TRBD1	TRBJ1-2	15	TGCAGCGTTGCATACACCGGGACAGGGGGCTTGAGCTACATCTTC	CSVAYTGTGGLSYIF
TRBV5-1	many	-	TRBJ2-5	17	TGCGCCAGCAGTTCGGGACCCACGGGCCCTGAGGGGGAGACCCAGTACTTC	CASSSGPTGPEGETQYF
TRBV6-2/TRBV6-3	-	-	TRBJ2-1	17	TGTACCAGCACTTCATCACAGTCCCTGGGGCACTACAATGAGCAGTTCTTC	CTSTSSQSLGHYNEQFF
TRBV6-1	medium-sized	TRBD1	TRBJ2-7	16	TGTGCCAGCACCCCACGGTCGGGACAGGGCTCCTACGAGCAGTACTTC	CASTPRSGQGSYEQYF
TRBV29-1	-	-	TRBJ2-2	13	TGCAGCGTTGGAGTAGCGAACAGCGGGGAGCTGTTTTTT	CSVGVANSGELFF
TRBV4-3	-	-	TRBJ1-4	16	TGCGCCAGCAACCAAGATCTTAGGGGACGAAATGAAAAACTGTTTTTC	CASNQDLRGRNEKLFF
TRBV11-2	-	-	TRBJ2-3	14	TGTGGCAGCAGCCCCCCGGACCGGGCAGATACGCATTATTTT	CGSSPPDRADTHYF
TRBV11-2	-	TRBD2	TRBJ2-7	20	TGTGCCAGCAGCTTGAGGAAGGGGAGGACTAGCGGGTTCAGCCCCTACGAGAAGTACTTC	CASSLRKGRTSGFSPYEKYF
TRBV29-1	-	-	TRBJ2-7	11	TGCAGCGCTGCTGGGGCTAGAGAGCAGTATTTC	CSAAGAREQYF
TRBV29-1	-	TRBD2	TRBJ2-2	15	TGCAGCGCTGGGACTAGCGCGGCGAACACGAGGGAGCTGTTTTTT	CSAGTSAANTRELFF
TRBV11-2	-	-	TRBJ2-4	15	TGTGCCAGCACCATTTGGGCGATAGCCAAAAACATTCAGTACTTC	CASTIWAIAKNIQYF
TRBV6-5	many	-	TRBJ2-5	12	TGTGCCAGCAGTAGAGGGGGAGAGACCCAGTACTTC	CASSRGGETQYF
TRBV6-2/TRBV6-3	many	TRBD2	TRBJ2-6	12	TGTGCCAGCAGTTCGGGGGGGCCCTCTCAGACTTTC	CASSSGGPSQTF
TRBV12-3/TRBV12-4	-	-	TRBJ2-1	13	TGTACCAGCGCCGGACTGACGGGCCCCAGAGGATTCTTC	CTSAGLTGPRGFF
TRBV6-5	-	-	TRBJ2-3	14	TGTGCCAGCAGTTACTCGAGGTTTGGAGAAACACAGTATTTT	CASSYSRFGETQYF
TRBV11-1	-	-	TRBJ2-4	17	TGTGGCAGCAGCATTCCCGTGACTAGTGGGACCAAAAACATTCAGTACTTC	CGSSIPVTSGTKNIQYF
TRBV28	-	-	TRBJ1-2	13	TGTACCAGCAGCTTGGAGGGGTCTTATGGCTACACCTTC	CTSSLEGSYGYTF
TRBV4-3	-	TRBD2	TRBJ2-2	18	TGCGCCAGCACCCGGGGACTAGCGGGTTCCGCGAACACCGGGGAGCTGTTCTTT	CASTRGLAGSANTGELFF
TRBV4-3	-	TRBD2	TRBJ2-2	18	TGCGCCAGCAACCAAACCACTAGCGGACATACGAACACCCGGGAGCTGTTTTTT	CASNQTTSGHTNTRELFF
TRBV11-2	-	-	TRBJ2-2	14	TGTGCCAGCAGGACAGGCTCGGACACCGGTGAGCTGTTTTTT	CASRTGSDTGELFF
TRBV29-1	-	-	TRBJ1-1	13	TGCAGAGTGCTCGACATGAAGAACACTGAAGCTTTCTTT	CRVLDMKNTEAFF
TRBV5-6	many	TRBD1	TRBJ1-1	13	TGTGCCAGCAGTCGAGACAGGGGAATGGGAGCTTTCTTT	CASSRDRGMGAFF
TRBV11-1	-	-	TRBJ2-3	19	TGTGCCAGCAGCTCTGGGGGAAGCTCTGTTGGAGCCTGCAGAGATACACAGTATTTT	CASSSGGSSVGACRDTQYF
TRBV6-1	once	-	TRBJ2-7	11	TGTACCACCAGCCCTCAGTTCGAGCAGTACTTC	CTTSPQFEQYF
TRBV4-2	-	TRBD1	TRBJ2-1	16	TGTGCCAGCAGTCACGTCGGGGGACAGGGGAAGAATGAGCAGTTCTTC	CASSHVGGQGKNEQFF
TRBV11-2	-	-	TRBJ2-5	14	TGTGCTAGCAGCTCGGCCGGTGGCCAAGAGACCCAGTACTTC	CASSSAGGQETQYF
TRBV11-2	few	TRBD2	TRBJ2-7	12	TGTGCTAGCAGTCCCGGGGACTACGATCAGTACTTC	CASSPGDYDQYF
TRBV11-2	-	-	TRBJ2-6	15	TGTGCCAGCAGATTAGACCGGGCTGGGGCCAACGTCCTGTCTTTC	CASRLDRAGANVLSF
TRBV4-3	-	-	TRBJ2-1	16	TGCGCCAGCAGCCAAGATCCCTACTCAGAACACAAAGATCAGTTCTTC	CASSQDPYSEHKDQFF
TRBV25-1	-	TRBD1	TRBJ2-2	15	TGTACCAGCAGTGAAGGGACAGGGGACACCGGGGAGCTGTTTTTT	CTSSEGTGDTGELFF
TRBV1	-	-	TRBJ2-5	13	TGCACCAGCAGTCACGACATACATGGGACCCAGTACTTC	CTSSHDIHGTQYF
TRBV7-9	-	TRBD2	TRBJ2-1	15	TGTGCCAGCAGCTTAGTGGCGGGAGGGGGGAATGAGCAGTTCTTC	CASSLVAGGGNEQFF
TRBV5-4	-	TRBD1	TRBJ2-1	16	TGTGTCAGCAGCCCGGGTGGACAGGGTAAGTCTGGTGAGCAGTTCTTC	CVSSPGGQGKSGEQFF
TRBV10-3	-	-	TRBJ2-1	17	TGTGCCATCAGTGGGTCCCTAGCCTCGAGGCCCTACAATGAGCAGTTCTTC	CAISGSLASRPYNEQFF
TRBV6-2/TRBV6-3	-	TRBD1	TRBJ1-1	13	TGTGTCAGAAGAGGGGACAGCCACACTGAAGCTTTCTTT	CVRRGDSHTEAFF